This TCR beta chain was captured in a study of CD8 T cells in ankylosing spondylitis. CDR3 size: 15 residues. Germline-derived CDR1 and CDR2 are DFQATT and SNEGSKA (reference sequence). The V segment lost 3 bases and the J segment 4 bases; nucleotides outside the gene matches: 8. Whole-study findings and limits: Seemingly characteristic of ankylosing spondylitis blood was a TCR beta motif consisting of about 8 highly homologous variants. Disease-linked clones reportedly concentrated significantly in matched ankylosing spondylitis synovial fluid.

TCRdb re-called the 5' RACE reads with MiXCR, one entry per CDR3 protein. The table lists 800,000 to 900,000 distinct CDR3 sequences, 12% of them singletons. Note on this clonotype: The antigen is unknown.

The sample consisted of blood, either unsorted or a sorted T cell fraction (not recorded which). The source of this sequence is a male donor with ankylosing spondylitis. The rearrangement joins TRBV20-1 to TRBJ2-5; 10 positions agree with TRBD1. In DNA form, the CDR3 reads TGCAGTGCTAGGAGACCGACAGGGGGCGGAGAGACCCAGTACTTC. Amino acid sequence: CSARRPTGGGETQYF.